This T cell receptor beta chain was retrieved from a study of blood T cells in healthy people across ages. Overall study results and limits: As naive T cell percentage varied, TCR beta diversity correlated strongly with it. Estimates of total diversity, which came from one million sequenced T cells, were considered to be underestimates.

For this clonotype: Its antigen remains unidentified.

Each sample used at least 6 million PBMCs. Using a J-beta primer mix together with a sample-barcoded 5' primer, a second PCR was run for roughly 7 to 11 cycles. TCRdb ran MiXCR on the 5' RACE reads and lists one entry per CDR3 protein. The sample shows approximately 1.5 million distinct CDR3 sequences, 35% to 45% of them seen only once. The CDR3 spans 14 residues. Germline CDR1 reads SGHRS; CDR2 reads YFSETQ. Sequenced input: blood. This receptor was taken from a woman aged 18-29 years in good health. The chain recombines TRBV5-1 with TRBJ2-4, with D unresolved. The DNA end is a closer match to TRBJ2-7, so the J assignment may be wrong. The CDR3 sequence: CASSIYSPWGEQYF. CDR3 coding DNA: TGCGCCAGCAGCATCTACTCGCCCTGGGGCGAGCAGTACTTC.